This TCR beta chain was sequenced in a study of T-cell memory formation after mild COVID-19. Study at large: TCR clusters were largely donor specific. General observations from the study: CD4/CD8 balance held among clones contracting day 15 to 85, and later expanders leaned CD4+. Cross-reactive memory seemingly joined, as some responding clones were found in pre-infection memory.

V shed 0 bases and J shed 6 bases, with 9 bases lying between them. Per the germline V gene, CDR1 is LNHNV and CDR2 is YYDKDF (reference sequence). CDR3 length: 14 amino acids. Researchers used 5'RACE with constant-segment primers to make TCR alpha and TCR beta cDNA libraries that carry sample barcodes and UMIs. Each CDR3 protein is one row after TCRdb ran MiXCR on the 5' RACE reads. The sample holds 250,000 or so distinct CDR3 sequences, roughly 18% seen once. With regard to this clonotype: Its target is not known.

The receptor comes from a man aged 18 to 30 who had mild COVID-19 (a few samples of this study predate the infection). Cell type and time point are not known. This chain uses TRBV15 with TRBJ2-1; D remains unclear. Specimen: PBMCs or a T cell subset sorted from them (not recorded which). The CDR3 reads CATSREAGGNEQFF. CDR3 nucleotide sequence: TGTGCCACCAGCAGAGAGGCAGGCGGCAATGAGCAGTTCTTC.